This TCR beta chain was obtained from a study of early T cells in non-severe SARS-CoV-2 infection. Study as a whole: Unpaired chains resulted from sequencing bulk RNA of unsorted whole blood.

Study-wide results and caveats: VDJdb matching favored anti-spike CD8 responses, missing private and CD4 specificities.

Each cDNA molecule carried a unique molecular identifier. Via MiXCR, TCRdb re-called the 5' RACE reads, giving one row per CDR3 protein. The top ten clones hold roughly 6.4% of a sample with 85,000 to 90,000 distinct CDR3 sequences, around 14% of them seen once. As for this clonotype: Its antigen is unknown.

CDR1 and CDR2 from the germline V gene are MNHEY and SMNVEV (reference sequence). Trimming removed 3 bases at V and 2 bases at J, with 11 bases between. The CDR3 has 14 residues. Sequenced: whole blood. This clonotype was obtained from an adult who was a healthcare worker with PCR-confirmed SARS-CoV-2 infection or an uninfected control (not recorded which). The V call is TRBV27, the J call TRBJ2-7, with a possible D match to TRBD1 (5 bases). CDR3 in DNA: TGTGCCAGCAGTTTGGGGCCCCATCCCTACGAGCAGTACTTC. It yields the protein CASSLGPHPYEQYF.